This T cell receptor (beta chain) was sequenced in a study of blood T cell repertoires in COVID-19 (TCRdb year 2020). Describing the broader study: Collaborator samples came from the United States, Italy and Spain and covered acute and convalescent phases of COVID-19. The prospective study material was composed of cDNA or gDNA derived from T cells, B-cell-depleted T cells, or PBMCs. The dataset comprised deeply sampled blood TCRbeta repertoires from subjects exposed to, actively infected with, or recovered from COVID-19. The repertoires were made available in a free public database intended to serve as a resource for research on the immune response to SARS-CoV-2. The samples were drawn from two sources: the first 160 participants of the ongoing ImmuneRACE study, and 950 to 1,500 subjects contributed by 6 global collaborators. The sample metadata nearly always contained a de-identified subject ID, COVID-19 status, age in years and sex. HLA class I and class II types, where available, came from metadata supplied by the sample provider rather than from assay-based typing.

What the research found in general, with its limitations: How much clinical and demographic metadata was included differed by source and by participant, and the metadata was provided uncurated.

Enrolling through a virtual design, the prospective study's participants ranged in age from roughly 18 to 89 years and lived across about two dozen United States geographic areas. In the prospective study, cohorts were assigned on the basis of participant-reported clinical history obtained from a screening survey and a study questionnaire. ImmuneRACE Cohort 3 recovered participants were defined by two consecutive negative NP/OP PCR tests, healthcare professional clearance, or symptom resolution. In the prospective study, mobile phlebotomists collected whole blood, serum and a nasopharyngeal or oropharyngeal swab from each participant. Participants in the prospective study had the option to provide additional blood draws and questionnaires over a roughly 2-month period. Blood samples from the prospective study were shipped frozen or at room temperature prior to DNA extraction. V is cut by 1 base and J by 7 bases, and the space between the germline ends is 7 bases. The CDR3, cysteine through phenylalanine, is 13 amino acids long. The CDR3 DNA has 39 bases and is translated from base 1. The germline V gene provides CDR1 MGHRA and CDR2 YSYEKL.

TCRbeta CDR3 regions were amplified from genomic DNA using the immunoSEQ Assay, a bias-controlled multiplex PCR. Processing in the source paper ran as follows. Nucleated cell counts per sample were estimated from amplification of reference gene primers within the assay. Sequence reads were collapsed and filtered to measure the absolute abundance of every unique TCRbeta CDR3 rearrangement. Productive Simpson clonality was computed per sample as the square root of Simpson's diversity index over productive rearrangements. This immuneACCESS table, as held by TCRdb, lists in-frame sequences with V and J called but not all clones. Of the missing ones, under half trace to an unresolved V gene in checked studies; the others have no known cause. V and J calls and clone size are as listed in that table; D and trimming were resolved from the DNA. For this sample there are approximately 400,000 clones; about four fifths appear just once. About 4.9% of the sample is in the top ten clones.

About this clone itself: Its antigen remains undetermined. Base qualities are not provided; no much larger clone lies one nucleotide away.

The source material was PBMCs or T cells enriched from blood (not recorded which). The receptor chain draws on TRBV4-1 and TRBJ1-4; the D gene cannot be named for sure. This sequence was found in a woman between 45 and 60 years old who had recovered from COVID-19. The CDR3 amino acid sequence is: CASSQVFREKLFF. Here is the DNA: TGCGCCAGCAGCCAAGTTTTTCGTGAAAAACTGTTTTTT.